This is a list of T cell receptor beta chains from one sample in a study of follicular helper T cells after annual influenza vaccination. Sequenced by immunoSEQ multiplex PCR; TCRdb stores in-frame clones only, minus some. The data contain about 8,700 clones, under 85% of them seen just once; the ten biggest clones take up over 2.5%. Sequenced material: CXCR5+ CD38- circulating T follicular helper cells from blood, taken 7 days after influenza vaccination. The receptor source for this set is an adult who received the influenza vaccine. Each CDR3 is given with its conserved first and last residue. The order of the fields is J gene, clone size, CDR3 length, V gene, D gene, CDR3 protein, CDR3 DNA. The D gene is left open where the match is weak. Clone size is given for some rows only: seen once, a few or many times, or a class if the clone is expanded.

>TRBJ1-3|.|17|TRBV5-5|.
CASSPIGQTHSGNTIYF
TGTGCCAGCAGCCCGATTGGACAGACCCACTCTGGAAACACCATATATTTT
>TRBJ1-2|.|13|TRBV10-3|.
CAISPDRSAGYTF
TGTGCCATCAGTCCTGACCGCTCGGCTGGCTACACCTTC
>TRBJ2-5|few|11|TRBV5-1|.
CASSLEETQYF
TGCGCCAGCAGCCTTGAAGAGACCCAGTACTTC
>TRBJ1-2|.|17|TRBV5-4|.
CASSLSLAPTDGGGYTF
TGTGCCAGCAGCTTGAGCCTCGCCCCTACAGATGGGGGTGGCTACACCTTC
>TRBJ1-4|.|15|TRBV5-4|.
CASSFQGRGEEKLFF
TGTGCCAGCAGCTTTCAGGGAAGGGGTGAAGAAAAACTGTTTTTT
>TRBJ1-1|.|16|TRBV19|TRBD1
CASSIVGQGARTEAFF
TGTGCCAGTAGTATAGTCGGGCAGGGGGCGCGGACTGAAGCTTTCTTT
>TRBJ2-5|.|16|TRBV9|TRBD2
CASSVGTSGNVETQYF
TGTGCCAGCAGCGTCGGGACTAGCGGGAACGTAGAGACCCAGTACTTC
>TRBJ2-1|.|14|TRBV10-3|TRBD2
CAIGGTSGRNEQFF
TGTGCCATCGGCGGGACTAGCGGGAGGAATGAGCAGTTCTTC
>TRBJ2-2|.|13|TRBV9|.
CASSGGRPGELFF
TGTGCCAGCAGCGGAGGGAGGCCCGGGGAGCTGTTTTTT
>TRBJ1-2|.|15|TRBV28|TRBD1
CASSSPGQGTYGYTF
TGTGCCAGCAGTTCTCCGGGACAGGGGACGTATGGCTACACCTTC
>TRBJ2-3|.|14|TRBV5-1|TRBD2
CASRLAGATDTQYF
TGCGCCAGTAGACTAGCGGGAGCTACAGATACGCAGTATTTT
>TRBJ2-3|.|16|TRBV9|.
CASSPEQGSFADTQYF
TGTGCCAGCAGCCCAGAACAGGGAAGTTTCGCAGATACGCAGTATTTT
>TRBJ1-2|.|13|TRBV10-2|.
CASSETPDYGYTF
TGCGCCAGCAGTGAAACCCCTGACTATGGCTACACCTTC
>TRBJ1-2|.|14|TRBV18|.
CASSPTAANYGYTF
TGTGCCAGCTCACCGACTGCAGCAAACTATGGCTACACCTTC
>TRBJ2-7|.|20|TRBV11-2|TRBD2
CASSLDSGNALAGIPYEQYF
TGTGCCAGCAGCTTAGATAGCGGTAATGCTCTAGCGGGTATACCCTACGAGCAGTACTTC
>TRBJ2-2|.|15|TRBV7-2|.
CASSLAGPGTGELFF
TGTGCCAGCAGCTTAGCAGGGCCGGGCACCGGGGAGCTGTTTTTT
>TRBJ1-5|.|14|TRBV5-8|TRBD1
CASRRTGGGEPQHF
TGTGCCAGCAGAAGGACAGGGGGCGGCGAGCCCCAGCATTTT
>TRBJ2-2|.|15|TRBV6-1|.
CASRLGGSNTGELFF
TGTGCCAGCAGGTTGGGCGGGTCGAACACCGGGGAGCTGTTTTTT
>TRBJ1-2|.|14|TRBV6-1|.
CASMTWEEVYGYTF
TGTGCCAGCATGACGTGGGAAGAAGTCTATGGCTACACCTTC
>TRBJ2-1|.|15|TRBV5-5|.
CASSLIAVSYNEQFF
TGTGCCAGCAGCTTGATAGCGGTCTCCTACAATGAGCAGTTCTTC
>TRBJ1-5|few|15|TRBV2|TRBD1
CASSPGQGGTQPQHF
TGTGCCAGCAGTCCTGGACAGGGGGGTACTCAGCCCCAGCATTTT
>TRBJ2-1|.|17|TRBV7-2|TRBD2
CASSLASSGGAYNEQFF
TGTGCCAGCAGCTTAGCGAGTAGCGGGGGGGCCTACAATGAGCAGTTCTTC
>TRBJ1-1|.|14|TRBV5-1|TRBD1
CASSFGQERVEAFF
TGCGCCAGCAGCTTCGGACAGGAACGAGTTGAAGCTTTCTTT
>TRBJ2-7|few|14|TRBV21-1|.
CANSTGTVSYEQYF
TGTGCCAACTCAACCGGGACCGTGTCCTACGAGCAGTACTTC
>TRBJ2-7|.|14|TRBV30|.
CAWTPGSSRYEQYF
TGTGCCTGGACCCCTGGGTCTTCGAGGTACGAGCAGTACTTC
>TRBJ1-2|.|15|TRBV9|.
CASSSNSDGRYGYTF
TGTGCCAGCAGCTCAAACTCGGACGGACGCTATGGCTACACCTTC
>TRBJ1-2|.|15|TRBV7-9|TRBD1
CASSLGAGGNYGYTF
TGTGCCAGCAGCTTAGGGGCAGGGGGTAACTATGGCTACACCTTC
>TRBJ1-2|.|13|TRBV28|.
CASLMPGDYGYTF
TGTGCCAGCCTCATGCCCGGGGACTATGGCTACACCTTC
>TRBJ2-5|.|13|TRBV28|.
CASSSGADETQYF
TGTGCCAGCAGTTCAGGGGCGGATGAGACCCAGTACTTC
>TRBJ2-1|.|14|TRBV6-5|TRBD2
CASSRGRALDEQFF
TGTGCCAGCAGTCGCGGGAGGGCCCTCGATGAGCAGTTCTTC
>TRBJ2-1|.|14|TRBV6-1|TRBD1
CASNRDREGYEQFF
TGTGCCAGCAACCGGGACAGGGAAGGGTATGAGCAGTTCTTC
>TRBJ2-1|.|16|TRBV7-2|TRBD2
CASSRSGTSGYNEQFF
TGTGCCAGCAGCCGATCCGGGACTAGCGGTTACAATGAGCAGTTCTTC